What follows describes a single T cell receptor beta chain. Its specificity is unknown. The source of the sample is a study of cytomegalovirus exposure and HLA in healthy donors. Findings of the study overall: Published work reported that the classifier diagnosed cytomegalovirus status with high specificity and sensitivity. One later analysis, an examination of the 100 to 150 validation repertoires, found that first-cohort TCR clusters tended to co-occur in them.

Profiled with immunoSEQ multiplex PCR; TCRdb holds only in-frame clones, not every one. The table includes about 360,000 clones, roughly 88% detected once. This CDR3 is built from 16 residues. The germline gives CDR1 SGHVS, CDR2 FQNEAQ. V was trimmed by 5 bases and J by 4 bases, leaving 20 bases between them. The sequencing sample was made of PBMCs. The chain carries TRBV7-8 and TRBJ2-5, with TRBD1 as a possible D gene (8 bases). This sequence originates from a woman aged 18-29 years in good health and CMV-seronegative. CDR3 loop: CASSPQGGGIAETQYF. The CDR3 coding sequence is TGTGCCAGCAGCCCACAGGGGGGGGGTATCGCAGAGACCCAGTACTTC.